The 10 T cell receptor beta chains reported below all come from one sample, sequenced in a study of shared clonotypes between healthy human individuals. Only in-frame clones appear in the TCRdb table, and some are missing; sequencing was by immunoSEQ multiplex PCR. The sample comprises hundreds of thousands of clones, approximately 75% of which are singletons, and less than 2% rests with the top ten. Input material: memory CD4+ T cells sorted from blood. The subset was: CD45RA-negative fraction. These receptors all stem from a woman under 40 in good health.

This clone came up many times. V gene TRBV7-3 combines with J gene TRBJ2-1; 10 bases map to TRBD2. After removal of 2 bases from V and 9 bases from J, the junction contained 4 bases not matched to a gene. The CDR3 length is 14 residues. Germline V lookup: CDR1 SGHTA, CDR2 FQGTGA. For the CDR3, the DNA is TGTGCCAGCAGCTTAGGTAGCGGGAGGTTTGAGCAGTTCTTC. This translates into CASSLGSGRFEQFF.

Worth noting for this clone: A much larger clone sits a single nucleotide away, making a read error possible. Additional DNA sequences in this sample encode the identical CDR3. The CDR3 DNA is TGTGCCAGCAGTTTTACCGGACTCCAACAGCCCCAGCATTTT. Translation: CASSFTGLQQPQHF. This sequence joins TRBV27 and TRBJ1-5, with no clear D. CDR1 MNHEY and CDR2 SMNVEV come from the germline V gene (reference sequence). V was trimmed by 3 bases and J by 7 bases, leaving 13 bases between them. CDR3 length equals 14 residues.

This clone appeared a few times. This CDR3 is also generated by other DNA sequences in the sample. This chain links TRBV6-6 with TRBJ1-2; 7 bases line up with TRBD1. This CDR3 has 13 residues. Germline loops: CDR1 MNHNY, CDR2 SVGAGI (reference sequence). The V gene end was trimmed by 7 bases and the J gene end by 3 bases; junction bases not matched to a gene: 5. The CDR3 loop reads CASTPTGDYGYTF. CDR3 DNA: TGTGCCAGCACCCCTACAGGGGACTATGGCTACACCTTC.

V and J are TRBV6-6 and TRBJ1-1; a possible D gene is TRBD1 (6 bases). The V and J ends lost 4 bases and 7 bases respectively, with 13 bases between them. This CDR3 has 13 residues. Germline lookup yields CDR1 MNHNY and CDR2 SVGAGI (reference sequence). The CDR3 DNA reads as TGTGCCAGCAGTTTCGGGTTACAGGGTGAAGCTTTCTTT. Amino acids: CASSFGLQGEAFF.

V gene TRBV6-6 combines with J gene TRBJ1-2; 8 nucleotides match TRBD1. CDR1 is MNHNY, CDR2 SVGAGI, per germline (reference sequence). This CDR3 is 13 amino acids long. The V and J ends lost 2 bases and 9 bases, in that order; junction bases with no gene match: 5. The chain's CDR3 is CASSYGQGRSYTF. The CDR3, as DNA: TGTGCCAGCAGTTACGGACAGGGAAGAAGCTACACCTTC.

Concerning this clone: Only one base separates this from a far larger clonotype, so it likely reflects a read error. The chain couples TRBV7-6 to TRBJ2-6, with D unresolved. V was shortened by 4 bases and J by 0 bases, with 7 bases between the two germline ends. CDR1 SGHVS and CDR2 FNYEAQ come from the germline V gene. The CDR3 runs to 15 residues. In DNA, the CDR3 is TGTGCCAGCAGCTCACGCCCCTCTGGGGCCAACGTCCTGACTTTC. Translating gives CASSSRPSGANVLTF.

The chain uses TRBV18 and TRBJ2-1; 11 nucleotides align to TRBD1. The ends lost 0 bases at V and 2 bases at J; junction bases unmatched: 0. Germline lookup yields CDR1 KGHSH and CDR2 LQKENI. The CDR3 contains 16 residues. CDR3 coding DNA: TGTGCCAGCTCACCACCGGGACAGGGGGCCTACAATGAGCAGTTCTTC. Translating it yields CASSPPGQGAYNEQFF.

V gene TRBV7-2 combines with J gene TRBJ2-5; possible D gene TRBD2, 5 bases. Germline V gene data show CDR1 as SGHTA and CDR2 as FQGNSA. CDR3 length equals 14 residues. V dropped 5 bases and J dropped 5 bases, with 15 bases sitting between them. The CDR3 DNA sequence: TGTGCCAGCAGCCCAGCGGAGCCGGGGGAGACCCAGTACTTC. Amino acids: CASSPAEPGETQYF.

V is TRBV30 and J is TRBJ2-4; maybe TRBD1 (5 bases). V dropped 3 bases and J dropped 8 bases, with 14 bases sitting between them. CDR1 and CDR2 (germline): GTSNPN, SVGIG (reference sequence). This CDR3 contains 13 residues. The chain's CDR3 is CAWSVRGRDIQYF. The CDR3 coding sequence is TGTGCCTGGAGCGTTAGGGGTAGGGACATTCAGTACTTC.

The V and J genes are TRBV27 and TRBJ1-2; a weak D match, TRBD1 (6 bases). The CDR3 is made up of 12 amino acids. V was shortened by 7 bases and J by 7 bases, with 13 bases between the two germline ends. Per the germline V gene, CDR1 is MNHEY and CDR2 is SMNVEV (reference sequence). CDR3 in DNA: TGTGCCAGCAAGGGGGTCTCAGGTGGCTACACCTTC. It encodes CASKGVSGGYTF.